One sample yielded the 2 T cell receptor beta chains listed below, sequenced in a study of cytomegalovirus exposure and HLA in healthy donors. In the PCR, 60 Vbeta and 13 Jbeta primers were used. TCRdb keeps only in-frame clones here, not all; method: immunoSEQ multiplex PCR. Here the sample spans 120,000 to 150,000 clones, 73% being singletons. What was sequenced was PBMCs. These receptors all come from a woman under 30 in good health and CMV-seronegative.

CDR3 residues: CASSEAPGFWGTEAFF. The CDR3 nucleotides read TGTGCCAGCAGCGAGGCACCAGGGTTTTGGGGCACTGAAGCTTTCTTT. The V gene is TRBV5-6, the J gene TRBJ1-1, with D possibly being TRBD1 (5 bases). The CDR3 extends over 16 amino acids. V lost 4 bases to trimming and J lost 4 bases, with 20 bases between them. Germline V lookup: CDR1 SGHDT, CDR2 YYEEEE. Drawing the rest from reference TRBV5-6 and TRBJ1-1, the complete variable domain is DAGVTQSPTHLIKTRGQQVTLRCSPKSGHDTVSWYQQALGQGPQFIFQYYEEEERQRGNFPDRFSGHQFPNYSSELNVNALLLGDSALYLCASSEAPGFWGTEAFFGQGTRLTVV.

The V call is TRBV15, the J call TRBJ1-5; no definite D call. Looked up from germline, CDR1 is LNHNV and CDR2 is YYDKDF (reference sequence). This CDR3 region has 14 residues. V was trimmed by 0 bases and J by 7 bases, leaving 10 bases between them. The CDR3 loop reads CATSRDKDSQPQHF. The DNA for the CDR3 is TGTGCCACCAGCAGAGATAAGGACTCCCAGCCCCAGCATTTT.